Each of the 6 T cell receptor beta chains below was sequenced from the same sample in a study of monozygotic twins with inflammatory bowel disease (dated by TCRdb to about 2019). Libraries were made using 5' RACE. Instrument used: Illumina HiSeq 2500. TCRdb reprocessed the reads, so every CDR3 protein sequence counts as one entry and DNA is not shown. The record for this sample contains 300,000 to 350,000 distinct CDR3 sequences. The ten biggest clones cover roughly 2% of the sample. The specimen was blood. The receptors here all came from a human donor with ulcerative colitis or Crohn's disease, or a healthy co-twin of an affected twin (not recorded which).

The chain carries TRBV7-2 and TRBJ1-1; TCRdb calls TRBD1, which cannot be checked without DNA. The CDR3 length is 15 residues. Germline lookup yields CDR1 SGHTA and CDR2 FQGNSA. The CDR3 sequence is CASSLDTGVNTEAFF.

The chain links TRBV18 to TRBJ2-3; TCRdb's D gene call, TRBD2, goes unchecked for lack of DNA. CDR3 size: 16 residues. Germline V gene lookup returns CDR1 KGHSH and CDR2 LQKENI. The CDR3 reads CASSPIPGLAGDTQYF.

The rearrangement links TRBV7-2 to TRBJ2-6. CDR1 is SGHTA, CDR2 FQGNSA, per germline. This CDR3 region has 16 residues. CDR3 sequence reads: CASSPQQRSGANVLTF. Drawing the rest from reference TRBV7-2 and TRBJ2-6, the complete variable domain is GAGVSQSPSNKVTEKGKDVELRCDPISGHTALYWYRQSLGQGLEFLIYFQGNSAPDKSGLPSDRFSAERTGGSVSTLTIQRTQQEDSAVYLCASSPQQRSGANVLTFGAGSRLTVL.

V and J are TRBV4-1 and TRBJ2-1; TCRdb returns TRBD2, unconfirmable since there is no DNA. The length of the CDR3 is 14 residues. Germline V CDR1 and CDR2: MGHRA, YSYEKL. CDR3 protein: CASNPLAGGNEQFF.

The rearrangement joins TRBV25-1 to TRBJ2-2; the D call from TCRdb, TRBD1, cannot be confirmed without DNA. This CDR3 has 15 residues. Germline V gene lookup returns CDR1 MGHDK and CDR2 SYGVNS. CDR3 sequence: CASTLTGKGTGELFF. Full variable domain (missing parts from reference TRBV25-1 and TRBJ2-2): EADIYQTPRYLVIGTGKKITLECSQTMGHDKMYWYQQDPGMELHLIHYSYGVNSTEKGDLSSESTVSRIRTEHFPLTLESARPSHTSQYLCASTLTGKGTGELFFGEGSRLTVL.

The V gene is TRBV12-3 or TRBV12-4, the J gene TRBJ2-1. This CDR3 region has 12 residues. CDR3: CASSSLSPEQFF.